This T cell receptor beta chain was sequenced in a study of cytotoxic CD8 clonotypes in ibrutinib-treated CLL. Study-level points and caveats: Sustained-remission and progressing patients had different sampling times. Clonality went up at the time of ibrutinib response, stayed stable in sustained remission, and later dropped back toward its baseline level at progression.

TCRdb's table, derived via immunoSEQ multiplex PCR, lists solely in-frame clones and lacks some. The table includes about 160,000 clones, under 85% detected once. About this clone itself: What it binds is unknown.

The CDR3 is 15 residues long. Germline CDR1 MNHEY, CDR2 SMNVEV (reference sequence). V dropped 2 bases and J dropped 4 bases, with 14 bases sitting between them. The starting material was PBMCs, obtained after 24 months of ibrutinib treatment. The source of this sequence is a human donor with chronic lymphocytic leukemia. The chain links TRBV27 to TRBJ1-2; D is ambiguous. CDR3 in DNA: TGTGCCAGCAGTTTACTGGATTCCCGACCCTATGGCTACACCTTC. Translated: CASSLLDSRPYGYTF.